The clone carrying this TCR beta chain was counted many times. Trimming left V 0 bases short and J 0 bases short, with 12 bases between. The germline V gene encodes CDR1 DFQATT and CDR2 SNEGSKA (reference sequence). The CDR3 totals 15 residues. TCRdb reprocessed the 5' RACE reads via MiXCR and lists one record per CDR3 protein. The data show approximately 50,000 distinct CDR3 sequences, with around 10% seen just once and 5.3% held by the top ten. This specimen comes from a study of neurological immune-mediated disorders. The TCR sequence derives from a man in his sixties or seventies with HTLV-1-associated myelopathy (HAM/TSP). The rearrangement joins TRBV20-1 to TRBJ2-7; D could derive from TRBD1 or TRBD2 (6 bases each). Sequencing was carried out using PBMCs. As DNA, the CDR3 is TGCAGTGCTAGAGATGGGGGGCTCCCCTCCTACGAGCAGTACTTC. Translation gives CSARDGGLPSYEQYF.